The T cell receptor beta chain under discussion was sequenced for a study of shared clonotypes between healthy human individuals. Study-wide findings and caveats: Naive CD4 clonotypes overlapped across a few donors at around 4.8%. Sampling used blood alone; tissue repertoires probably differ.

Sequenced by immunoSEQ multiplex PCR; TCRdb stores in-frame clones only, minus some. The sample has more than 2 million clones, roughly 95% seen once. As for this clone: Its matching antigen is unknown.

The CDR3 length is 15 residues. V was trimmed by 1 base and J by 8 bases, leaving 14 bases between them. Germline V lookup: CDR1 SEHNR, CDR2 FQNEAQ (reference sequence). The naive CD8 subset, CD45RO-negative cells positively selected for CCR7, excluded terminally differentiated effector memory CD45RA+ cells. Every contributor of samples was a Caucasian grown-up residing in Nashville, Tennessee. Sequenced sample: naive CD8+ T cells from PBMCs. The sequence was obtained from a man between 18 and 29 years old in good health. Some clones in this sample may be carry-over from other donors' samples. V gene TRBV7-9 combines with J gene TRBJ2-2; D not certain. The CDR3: CASSLGITSLGELFF. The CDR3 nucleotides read TGTGCCAGCAGCTTAGGCATCACGAGTTTAGGGGAGCTGTTTTTT.